Listed here are 15 T cell receptor beta chains from one sample, sequenced in a study of blood T cell repertoires in COVID-19. Some clones are missing from TCRdb's copy, which holds only in-frame ones; the method was immunoSEQ multiplex PCR. The table lists tens of thousands of clones, less than 95% of them singletons, with roughly 4.2% in the top ten. The sequencing sample was made of peripheral blood. Source of these receptors: a human donor in a cohort sampled during active COVID-19.

The chain combines TRBV18 with TRBJ2-7; weak D call: TRBD1 (7 bases). This CDR3 is 15 amino acids long. The ends were cut back, 3 bases at V and 6 bases at J, with 18 bases in the middle. CDR1 and CDR2 from the germline V gene are KGHSH and LQKENI. The CDR3 protein is CASSPAEGARAEQYF. CDR3 DNA: TGTGCCAGCTCACCGGCGGAGGGGGCAAGGGCCGAGCAGTACTTC.

The J gene is TRBJ2-7, the V gene TRBV7-6; D is perhaps TRBD2 (8 bases). Trimming stripped 5 bases from V and 3 bases from J, with 17 bases between. This CDR3 is built from 15 residues. CDR1 is SGHVS and CDR2 is FNYEAQ in the germline V gene. The CDR3 bases are TGTGCCAGCAGCCCGGGAGGGGGCGCTTTCTACGAGCAGTACTTC. Its protein product is CASSPGGGAFYEQYF.

The genes are TRBV4-2 and TRBJ1-3; the match to TRBD1 covers 10 bases. V lost 0 bases to trimming and J lost 3 bases; unmatched junction nucleotides: 5. Germline V gene sequence: CDR1 LGHNA, CDR2 YNFKEQ. The CDR3 is 17 residues long. The CDR3 loop reads CASSQDRDRGGGNTIYF. For the CDR3, the DNA is TGTGCCAGCAGCCAAGATCGGGACAGGGGAGGTGGAAACACCATATATTTT.

CDR3 amino acids: CATAGGQTTFEQYV. The CDR3 region has the DNA TGTGCCACCGCCGGGGGACAGACTACTTTCGAGCAGTACGTC. V gene TRBV10-3 combines with J gene TRBJ2-7; a weak D match, TRBD1 (7 bases). The germline gives CDR1 ENHRY, CDR2 SYGVKD. Between the trimmed V and J ends, which lost 10 bases and 6 bases, there was a span of 22 bases. This CDR3 region has 14 residues.

The chain carries TRBV7-2 and TRBJ1-5; D is unclear. Germline CDR1 SGHTA, CDR2 FQGNSA. V lost 4 bases to trimming and J lost 6 bases, with 13 bases between them. This CDR3 is 14 amino acids long. CDR3 coding DNA: TGTGCCAGCAGCTCCAGGTTCGGTGTTCAGCCCCAGCATTTT. This gives the protein CASSSRFGVQPQHF. Using reference TRBV7-2 and TRBJ1-5 for the parts outside the CDR3, the full variable domain is GAGVSQSPSNKVTEKGKDVELRCDPISGHTALYWYRQSLGQGLEFLIYFQGNSAPDKSGLPSDRFSAERTGGSVSTLTIQRTQQEDSAVYLCASSSRFGVQPQHFGDGTRLSIL.

This chain uses TRBV18 with TRBJ1-1, with no clear D. The V gene lost 2 bases and the J gene lost 1 base, with 11 bases spanning the gap. CDR1 and CDR2 from the germline V gene are KGHSH and LQKENI. CDR3 length equals 15 residues. The CDR3 coding sequence is TGTGCCAGCTCACCAAGTAGTGGGAGGAACACTGAAGCTTTCTTT. Amino acids: CASSPSSGRNTEAFF.

The V gene is TRBV24-1, the J gene TRBJ2-1; 11 nucleotides line up with TRBD2. The V gene end was trimmed by 4 bases and the J gene end by 2 bases; junction bases not matched to a gene: 3. CDR3 length: 16 amino acids. From germline, CDR1 is KGHDR and CDR2 SFDVKD. CDR3 sequence: CATSDPLAGAYNEQFF. CDR3 nucleotide sequence: TGTGCCACCAGTGACCCACTAGCGGGAGCCTACAATGAGCAGTTCTTC.

The chain uses TRBV14 and TRBJ2-1, with 8 bases aligning to TRBD2. The CDR3 consists of 15 residues. Trimming cost V 5 bases and J 7 bases; bases outside gene matches: 10. The germline CDR1 and CDR2 sequences are SGHDN and FVKESK. In DNA form, the CDR3 reads TGTGCCAGCAGCTCGCTAGCGGGTACAAGGAATGAGCAGTTCTTC. Translation gives CASSSLAGTRNEQFF.

The J gene is TRBJ2-7, the V gene TRBV4-2; D remains ambiguous. The ends were cut back, 3 bases at V and 3 bases at J, with 9 bases in the middle. The CDR3 extends over 13 amino acids. Germline values: CDR1 LGHNA, CDR2 YNFKEQ. CDR3 in amino acids: CASSHTIRYEQYF. The CDR3 DNA sequence: TGTGCCAGCAGCCATACAATCCGCTACGAGCAGTACTTC.

The CDR3 DNA reads TGTGCCAGCAGTCAGAACACCGGGGAGCTGTTTTTT. It codes for CASSQNTGELFF. This chain uses TRBV3-1 (or the pseudogene TRBV3-2) with TRBJ2-2; no clear D. Germline CDR1 reads LGHDT; CDR2 reads YNNKEL (reference sequence). The CDR3 consists of 12 residues. V shed 6 bases and J shed 1 base, with 3 bases lying between them.

The genes are TRBV11-2 and TRBJ1-2, with D maybe TRBD1 (6 bases). The CDR3 runs 15 residues. V was clipped by 5 bases and J by 4 bases, with 17 bases between them. Germline V gives CDR1 SGHAT, CDR2 FQNNGV. The CDR3 DNA sequence: TGTGCCAGCAGCAAGGGATCCGGGACATTCTATGGCTACACCTTC. Translation gives CASSKGSGTFYGYTF.

The V gene is TRBV29-1, the J gene TRBJ2-3, with 9 positions matching TRBD1. There are 15 residues in the CDR3. V dropped 5 bases and J dropped 0; count of bases not matched to a gene: 6. Germline lookup yields CDR1 SQVTM and CDR2 ANQGSEA. The CDR3 DNA reads as TGCAGCGTTACCCTCGGGACAGGGAGCACAGATACGCAGTATTTT. Translation gives CSVTLGTGSTDTQYF.

This chain uses TRBV2 with TRBJ2-1; 7 bases align to TRBD1. Germline lookup yields CDR1 SNHLY and CDR2 FYNNEI. The CDR3 contains 14 residues. The junction had 7 bases not matched to a gene; V was cut back by 5 bases and J by 6 bases. CDR3 protein: CASSPSTGSNEQFF. The CDR3 DNA reads as TGTGCCAGCAGTCCATCGACAGGGTCCAATGAGCAGTTCTTC. Full variable domain (outside the CDR3, taken from reference TRBV2 and TRBJ2-1): EPEVTQTPSHQVTQMGQEVILRCVPISNHLYFYWYRQILGQKVEFLVSFYNNEISEKSEIFDDQFSVERPDGSNFTLKIRSTKLEDSAMYFCASSPSTGSNEQFFGPGTRLTVL.

The rearrangement uses TRBV7-2 and TRBJ2-7; the match to TRBD2 covers 9 bases. The CDR3 extends over 16 amino acids. Germline CDR1 reads SGHTA; CDR2 reads FQGNSA. J lost 4 bases, V lost 4 bases, and 11 bases had no gene match. In DNA, the CDR3 is TGTGCCAGCAGCTCTCACGGGCGGGGGGGAATTTACGAGCAGTACTTC. Its translation is CASSSHGRGGIYEQYF.

This clone came up a few times. V is TRBV7-9 and J is TRBJ2-3; 9 bases line up with TRBD1. The V and J ends lost 5 bases and 0 bases, in that order; junction bases with no gene match: 0. Germline-derived CDR1 and CDR2 are SEHNR and FQNEAQ (reference sequence). The CDR3 consists of 14 residues. The CDR3 DNA is TGTGCCAGCAGCGGGACAGGGAGCACAGATACGCAGTATTTT. Its protein is CASSGTGSTDTQYF. Full variable domain (outside the CDR3, taken from reference TRBV7-9 and TRBJ2-3): DTGVSQNPRHKITKRGQNVTFRCDPISEHNRLYWYRQTLGQGPEFLTYFQNEAQLEKSRLLSDRFSAERPKGSFSTLEIQRTEQGDSAMYLCASSGTGSTDTQYFGPGTRLTVL.